This T cell receptor (beta chain) was recorded in a study of blood T cell repertoires in COVID-19. On the study more broadly: Sample material is recorded as cDNA or gDNA derived from T cells, B-cell-depleted T cells, or PBMCs.

Method: immunoSEQ multiplex PCR; TCRdb's copy keeps in-frame clones and lacks some. The sample yields about 440,000 clones, 88% seen once. Seattle's cohort entered during active infection and was followed longitudinally. CDR1 is LNHDA, CDR2 SQIVND, per germline (reference sequence). This CDR3 comprises 12 residues. V shed 6 bases, J shed 3 bases, and the junction held 1 base outside the gene matches. This clonotype was obtained from a woman in her forties or fifties with COVID-19, enrolled during active disease. The chain uses TRBV19 and TRBJ1-2; 7 bases are a match to TRBD1. Specimen: peripheral blood. The CDR3 coding sequence is TGTGCCAGTAGAACAGGGGACTATGGCTACACCTTC. It translates to CASRTGDYGYTF.